The 9 T cell receptor beta chains presented below share a single source sample, sequenced in a study of cytomegalovirus exposure and HLA in healthy donors. Amplification used 60 Vbeta primers and 13 Jbeta primers. Repertoires were generated with immunoSEQ multiplex PCR, while TCRdb's copy carries only in-frame clones and drops some. The table has about 160,000 clones, approximately 80% seen once. Sequencing used PBMCs. The source of these receptors is a male donor in good health and CMV-seropositive.

The V call is TRBV7-9, the J call TRBJ2-5; D is perhaps TRBD2 (6 bases). The CDR3 contains 15 residues. V shed 5 bases and J shed 2 bases, with 15 bases lying between them. In germline, CDR1 is SEHNR, CDR2 FQNEAQ (reference sequence). The CDR3 DNA reads TGTGCCAGCAGCCGAGCGCCGGGGGAACAAGAGACCCAGTACTTC. Translation gives CASSRAPGEQETQYF.

This chain joins TRBV14 and TRBJ2-5; TRBD2 matches at 8 bases. The assigned J gene may be wrong: the sequence end matches TRBJ2-7 better. The germline CDR1 and CDR2 sequences are SGHDN and FVKESK. This CDR3 has 16 residues. CDR3 sequence: CASSQPDAGGTYEQYF. The CDR3, as DNA: TGTGCCAGCAGCCAACCGGACGCGGGAGGCACCTACGAGCAGTACTTC.

The CDR3 DNA is TGTGCCAGCAGTCCACGGACTAGCGGTTCCTACGAGCAGTACTTC. Protein sequence: CASSPRTSGSYEQYF. The chain is built from TRBV27 and TRBJ2-7; 10 bases are a match to TRBD2. Germline V gene data show CDR1 as MNHEY and CDR2 as SMNVEV (reference sequence). The CDR3 sequence is 15 residues long. The ends lost 5 bases at V and 1 base at J; junction bases unmatched: 5.

The chain combines TRBV7-8 with TRBJ2-7; 10 bases map to TRBD1. Germline V gives CDR1 SGHVS, CDR2 FQNEAQ. V was clipped by 4 bases and J by 4 bases; unmatched bases: 13. This CDR3 has 17 amino acids. CDR3 nucleotides: TGTGCCAGCAGCTCGACAGGGGGCGATGGGAGGGCTTACGAGCAGTACTTC. Its protein product is CASSSTGGDGRAYEQYF.

V gene TRBV4-2 combines with J gene TRBJ2-1; D is perhaps TRBD2 (6 bases). Between the trimmed V and J ends, which lost 2 bases and 8 bases, there was a span of 13 bases. The CDR3 loop spans 14 amino acids. Germline V gene sequence: CDR1 LGHNA, CDR2 YNFKEQ. CDR3 sequence reads: CASSQTGVRYEQFF. The CDR3 DNA reads as TGTGCCAGCAGCCAAACGGGAGTACGGTATGAGCAGTTCTTC.

This rearrangement joins TRBV18 to TRBJ2-2; 8 nucleotides agree with TRBD2. The CDR3 is 13 amino acids. V trimming: 3 bases; J trimming: 15 bases; junction bases outside the gene matches: 9. Germline V lookup: CDR1 KGHSH, CDR2 LQKENI. The CDR3 here is CASSPGSGSNVFF. Written as DNA, the CDR3 is TGTGCCAGCTCACCGGGGAGCGGGAGTAACGTGTTTTTT.

The chain joins TRBV27 to TRBJ1-5; 11 positions agree with TRBD1. The V segment lost 2 bases and the J segment 6 bases; nucleotides outside the gene matches: 3. The V gene's germline CDR1 is MNHEY and CDR2 SMNVEV (reference sequence). This CDR3 contains 15 residues. CDR3 in amino acids: CASSLVGTGGQPQHF. The CDR3 DNA reads as TGTGCCAGCAGTTTAGTTGGGACAGGGGGTCAGCCCCAGCATTTT.

J is TRBJ2-1 and V is TRBV19; TRBD2 aligns across 11 bases. V lost 4 bases, J lost 9 bases, and 11 bases stayed unmatched. There are 16 residues in the CDR3. Germline CDR1 and CDR2: LNHDA and SQIVND (reference sequence). The CDR3 nucleotides read TGTGCCAGTAGTAGGGGTTTTAGCGGGAGGGGGGCTGAGCAGTTCTTC. The encoded protein is CASSRGFSGRGAEQFF.

V and J are TRBV9 and TRBJ2-2; weak D call: TRBD2 (5 bases). The ends were cut back, 1 base at V and 4 bases at J, with 14 bases in the middle. This CDR3 comprises 16 residues. The V gene's germline CDR1 is SGDLS and CDR2 YYNGEE. CDR3 region: CASSVQAAVGTGELFF. Here the CDR3 DNA reads TGTGCCAGCAGCGTACAAGCGGCCGTCGGCACCGGGGAGCTGTTTTTT.